This passage covers 3 T cell receptor beta chains from one sample sequenced in a study of T-cell memory formation after mild COVID-19. TCRdb re-called the 5' RACE reads with MiXCR, one entry per CDR3 protein. The sample yields under 250,000 distinct CDR3 sequences, more than 25% seen once. The material sequenced was PBMCs or a T cell subset sorted from them (not recorded which). The receptor source for this set is an adult woman who had mild COVID-19 (a few samples of this study predate the infection). Cell type and time point are not known.

J is TRBJ2-7 and V is TRBV20-1; 8 bases are a match to TRBD2. CDR1 DFQATT and CDR2 SNEGSKA come from the germline V gene (reference sequence). This CDR3 contains 14 residues. Trimming took 6 bases from V and 2 from J; bases not matched to a gene: 9. CDR3 DNA: TGCAGTGCCCCGGGCGCCGGGGGGGCCTACGAGCAGTACTTC. This codes for CSAPGAGGAYEQYF.

J is TRBJ1-2 and V is TRBV7-9; D gene ambiguous. The CDR3 contains 12 residues. Looked up from germline, CDR1 is SEHNR and CDR2 is FQNEAQ (reference sequence). Trimming stripped 2 bases from V and 8 bases from J, with 9 bases between. CDR3 region: CASSLLVHGYTF. DNA of the CDR3: TGTGCCAGCAGCTTACTGGTGCACGGCTACACCTTC.

CDR3 nucleotides: TGTGCCAGCTCACCACCCGAGGGGGGACCATATTCACCCCTCCACTTT. Its protein product is CASSPPEGGPYSPLHF. The J gene is TRBJ1-6, the V gene TRBV18; D is perhaps TRBD1 (6 bases). Germline CDR1 and CDR2: KGHSH and LQKENI. CDR3 length: 16 residues. Trimming shortened V by 0 bases and J by 8 bases, and 14 bases separated the two germline ends.